This T cell receptor beta chain came from a study of control samples from healthy donors and cancer patients. The assay was immunoSEQ multiplex PCR, and TCRdb's table has in-frame clones only and misses some. The data hold more than 25,000 clones, with 87% observed a single time. CDR3 length: 13 amino acids. Germline CDR1 is SQVTM and CDR2 is ANQGSEA. V gave up 7 bases and J gave up 1 base, with 13 bases separating them. This clonotype originated in a female donor with melanoma. The sequenced sample was formalin-fixed, paraffin-embedded tissue. The gene calls are TRBV29-1 and TRBJ2-5; D is perhaps TRBD1 (6 bases). Here the CDR3 reads CSAPQGPQETQYF. The CDR3 region has the DNA TGCAGCGCCCCTCAGGGGCCCCAAGAGACCCAGTACTTC. Supplemented by reference TRBV29-1 and TRBJ2-5, the full variable domain reads SAVISQKPSRDICQRGTSLTIQCQVDSQVTMMFWYRQQPGQSLTLIATANQGSEATYESGFVIDKFPISRPNLTFSTLTVSNMSPEDSSIYLCSAPQGPQETQYFGPGTRLLVL.